Sequencing of this TCR beta chain was carried out in a study of human T cells and chemical hapten exposure. Study observations and caveats: Large CDR3 similarity clusters arose significantly more often from expanded TCRs than from controls.

This clonotype came up many times. Its antigen remains unidentified. The CDR3 covers 15 residues. Germline assignment: CDR1 KGHSH and CDR2 LQKENI. Trimming stripped 4 bases from V and 1 base from J, with 13 bases between. Specified time point: patch test 1, 2 weeks after DPC sensitization. Treatment described: therapeutic diphenylcyclopropenone sensitization with weekly scalp DPC. Library preparation tagged each individual cDNA molecule with a unique molecular identifier. TCRdb recomputed calls from the RACE reads with MiXCR, one row per CDR3 protein. The data show tens of thousands of distinct CDR3 sequences, with approximately 9.8% seen just once and 3% to 3.5% held by the top ten.

This TCR derives from a woman aged 40-49 years with alopecia areata. Some clones in this sample may be carry-over from other donors' samples. Sample: whole blood, taken in connection with sensitization to the hapten diphenylcyclopropenone (DPC). The V and J genes are TRBV18 and TRBJ1-2; D call uncertain. CDR3 nucleotide sequence: TGTGCCAGCTCACTTGGCGCCGGGATTAACTATGGCTACACCTTC. The encoded protein is CASSLGAGINYGYTF.